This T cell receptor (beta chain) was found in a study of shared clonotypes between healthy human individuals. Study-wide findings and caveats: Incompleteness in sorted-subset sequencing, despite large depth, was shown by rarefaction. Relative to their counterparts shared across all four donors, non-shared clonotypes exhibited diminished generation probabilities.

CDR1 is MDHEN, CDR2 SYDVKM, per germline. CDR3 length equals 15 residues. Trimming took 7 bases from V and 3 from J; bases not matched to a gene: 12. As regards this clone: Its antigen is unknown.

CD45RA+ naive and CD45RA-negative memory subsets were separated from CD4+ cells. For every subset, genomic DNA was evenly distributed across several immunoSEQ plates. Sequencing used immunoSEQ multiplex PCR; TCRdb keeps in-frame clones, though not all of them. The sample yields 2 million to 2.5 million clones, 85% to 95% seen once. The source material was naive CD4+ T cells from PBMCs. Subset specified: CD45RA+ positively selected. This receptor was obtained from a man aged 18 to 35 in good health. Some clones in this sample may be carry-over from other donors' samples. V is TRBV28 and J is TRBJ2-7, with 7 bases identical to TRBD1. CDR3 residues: CASTPPGTDRYEQYF. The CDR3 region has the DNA TGTGCCAGCACTCCACCGGGGACAGACCGCTACGAGCAGTACTTC. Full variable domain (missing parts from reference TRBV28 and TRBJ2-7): DVKVTQSSRYLVKRTGEKVFLECVQDMDHENMFWYRQDPGLGLRLIYFSYDVKMKEKGDIPEGYSVSREKKERFSLILESASTNQTSMYLCASTPPGTDRYEQYFGPGTRLTVT.